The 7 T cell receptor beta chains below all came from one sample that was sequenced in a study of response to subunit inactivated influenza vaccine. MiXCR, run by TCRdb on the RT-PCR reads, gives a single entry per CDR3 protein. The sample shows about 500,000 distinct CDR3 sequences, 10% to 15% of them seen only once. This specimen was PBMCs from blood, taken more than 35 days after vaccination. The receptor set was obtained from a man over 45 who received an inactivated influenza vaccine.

The chain's CDR3 is CSATPFRGHNEQYF. The CDR3 DNA is TGCAGTGCTACTCCCTTCAGGGGGCACAACGAGCAGTACTTC. The chain recombines TRBV20-1 with TRBJ2-7; TRBD1 agrees at 8 bases. CDR3 length: 14 amino acids. Germline-derived CDR1 and CDR2 are DFQATT and SNEGSKA (reference sequence). The V and J ends lost 4 bases and 5 bases, in that order; junction bases with no gene match: 10.

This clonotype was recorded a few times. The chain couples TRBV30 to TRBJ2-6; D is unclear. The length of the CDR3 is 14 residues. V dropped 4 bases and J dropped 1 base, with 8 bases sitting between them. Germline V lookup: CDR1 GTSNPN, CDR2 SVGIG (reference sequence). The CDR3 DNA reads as TGTGCCTGGAATTGGCAGTCTGGGGCCAACGTCCTGACTTTC. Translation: CAWNWQSGANVLTF.

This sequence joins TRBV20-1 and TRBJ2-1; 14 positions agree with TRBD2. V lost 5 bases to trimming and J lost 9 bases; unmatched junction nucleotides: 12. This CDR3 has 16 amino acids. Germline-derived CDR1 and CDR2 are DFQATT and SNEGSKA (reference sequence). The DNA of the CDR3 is TGCAGTGCTGGCAGACTAGCGGGAGGGTTTATGTCTGAGCAGTTCTTC. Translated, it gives CSAGRLAGGFMSEQFF.

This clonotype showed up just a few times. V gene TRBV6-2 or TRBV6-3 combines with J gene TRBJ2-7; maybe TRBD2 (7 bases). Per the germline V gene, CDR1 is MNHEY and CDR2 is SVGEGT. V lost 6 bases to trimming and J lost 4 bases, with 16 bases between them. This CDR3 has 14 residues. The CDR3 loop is CASSPYGGRYEQYF. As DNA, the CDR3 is TGTGCCAGCAGCCCATACGGGGGGCGGTACGAGCAGTACTTC.

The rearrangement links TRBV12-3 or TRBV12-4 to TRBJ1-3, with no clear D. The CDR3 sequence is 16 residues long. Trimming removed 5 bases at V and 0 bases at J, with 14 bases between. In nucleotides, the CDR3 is TGTGCCAGCAGTCCGACTCTCACCATCTCTGGAAACACCATATATTTT. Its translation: CASSPTLTISGNTIYF.

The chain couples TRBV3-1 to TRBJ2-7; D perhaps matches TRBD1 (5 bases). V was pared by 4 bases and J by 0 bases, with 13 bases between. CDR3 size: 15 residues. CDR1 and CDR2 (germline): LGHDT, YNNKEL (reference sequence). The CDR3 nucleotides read TGTGCCAGCAGCCTCTCACGGACAATCTCCTACGAGCAGTACTTC. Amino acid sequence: CASSLSRTISYEQYF.

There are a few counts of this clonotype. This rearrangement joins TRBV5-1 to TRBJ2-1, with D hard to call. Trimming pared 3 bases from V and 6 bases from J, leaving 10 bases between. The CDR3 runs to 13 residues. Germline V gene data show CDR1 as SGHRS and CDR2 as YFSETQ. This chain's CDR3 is CASSSLGPNEQFF. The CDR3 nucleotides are TGCGCCAGCAGCTCCCTAGGCCCCAATGAGCAGTTCTTC.